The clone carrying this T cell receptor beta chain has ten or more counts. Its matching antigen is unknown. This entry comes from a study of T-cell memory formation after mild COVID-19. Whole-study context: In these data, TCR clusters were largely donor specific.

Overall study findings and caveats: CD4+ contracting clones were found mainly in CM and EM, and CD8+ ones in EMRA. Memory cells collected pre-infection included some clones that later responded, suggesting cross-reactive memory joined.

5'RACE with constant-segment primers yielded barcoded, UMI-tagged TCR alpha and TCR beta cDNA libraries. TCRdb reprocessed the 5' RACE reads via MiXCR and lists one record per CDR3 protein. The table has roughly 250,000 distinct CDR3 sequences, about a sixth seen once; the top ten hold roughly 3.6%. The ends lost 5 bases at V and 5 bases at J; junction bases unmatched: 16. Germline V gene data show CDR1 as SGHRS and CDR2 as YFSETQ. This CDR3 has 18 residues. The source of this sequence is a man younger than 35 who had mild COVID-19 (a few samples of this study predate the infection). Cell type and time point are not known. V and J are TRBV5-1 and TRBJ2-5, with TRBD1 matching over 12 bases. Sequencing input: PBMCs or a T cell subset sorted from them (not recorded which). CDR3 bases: TGCGCCAGCAGTTATGCTCCGGGACAGGGGGCGAATGCGGAGACCCAGTACTTC. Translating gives CASSYAPGQGANAETQYF.